This T cell receptor beta chain was obtained from a study of T-cell memory formation after mild COVID-19. The CDR3 contains 15 residues. Trimming stripped 4 bases from V and 8 bases from J, with 18 bases between. Germline CDR1 SGHTA, CDR2 FQGNSA. TCRdb ran MiXCR on the 5' RACE reads and lists one entry per CDR3 protein. There are 400,000 or so distinct CDR3 sequences in the sample; around 18% occur only once, and around 9.2% lies in the top ten. Regarding the study as a whole: Day 15 to 85 contracting clones showed balanced CD4/CD8; day 15 to 37 expanders favored CD4+. Mostly located in CM and EM were contracting CD4+ clones, with contracting CD8+ clones located in EMRA.

The sample holds many counts of this clonotype. What it binds is not known. This TCR was recovered from an adult woman who had mild COVID-19 (a few samples of this study predate the infection). Cell type and time point are not known. The chain has TRBV7-2 and TRBJ2-4; unclear D gene. Sequenced input: PBMCs or a T cell subset sorted from them (not recorded which). The CDR3 DNA reads TGTGCCAGCAGCTCTCCCGGACGGGTGGCGGACATTCAGTACTTC. This sequence encodes CASSSPGRVADIQYF. The complete variable domain, with remaining parts taken from reference TRBV7-2 and TRBJ2-4, reads GAGVSQSPSNKVTEKGKDVELRCDPISGHTALYWYRQSLGQGLEFLIYFQGNSAPDKSGLPSDRFSAERTGGSVSTLTIQRTQQEDSAVYLCASSSPGRVADIQYFGAGTRLSVL.